This entry concerns a single TCR beta chain. Its target is not known. The data belong to a study of shared clonotypes between healthy human individuals. Whole-study findings and limits: Larger estimated richness was generally recorded for naive subsets relative to memory subsets. A few donors had roughly 5.2% of their naive CD4 clonotypes in common. Donor clonotype sharing was expected to depend on sequencing depth.

Donation came from healthy HIV-negative adults that had no recent acute infections or vaccinations. This table comes from immunoSEQ multiplex PCR, and its TCRdb copy is limited to in-frame clones, with some not included. This sample has some 580,000 clones; about 97% occur once, and the top ten carry about 0.06%. The V gene end was trimmed by 5 bases and the J gene end by 1 base; junction bases not matched to a gene: 2. The CDR3 totals 16 residues. From germline, CDR1 is SEHNR and CDR2 FQNEAQ (reference sequence). This chain uses TRBV7-9 with TRBJ2-5; 15 nucleotides agree with TRBD2. This TCR derives from a woman in her 30s in good health. Sequenced: naive CD4+ T cells sorted from blood. Subset here: CD45RA+ positively selected. Written as DNA, the CDR3 is TGTGCCAGCAGCGTGGGACTAGCGGGGGGCCAAGAGACCCAGTACTTC. It codes for CASSVGLAGGQETQYF.